These 15 T cell receptor beta chains originate from one sample sequenced in a study of cytomegalovirus exposure and HLA in healthy donors (dated by TCRdb to 2016 to 2017). Library construction relied on the immunoSEQ multiplex PCR assay. For the multiplex PCR, a mixture combining 60 forward primers for TCR Vbeta segments and 13 reverse primers for TCR Jbeta segments was used. This is the immuneACCESS table as TCRdb keeps it, with only in-frame sequences that have V and J called. A part of the clones is gone; compared with another copy, unresolved V genes explain less than half, and the rest is unexplained. The sample includes over 95,000 clones, with approximately 80% observed a single time. The ten largest account for less than 3.5% of the sample. The sequenced sample was PBMCs. Receptors originate from a female donor in good health and CMV-seronegative.

The chain is built from TRBV2 and TRBJ2-3; 8 bases are shared with TRBD2. This CDR3 contains 19 residues. Germline CDR1 SNHLY, CDR2 FYNNEI. Germline trimming cut 8 bases from V and 0 bases from J; bases unmatched to any gene: 19. In DNA, the CDR3 is TGTGCCAGCCAAGGAGGACCTAGCGGGTTACGATCTAGCACAGATACGCAGTATTTT. Encoded protein: CASQGGPSGLRSSTDTQYF.

The chain carries TRBV5-4 and TRBJ1-1, with TRBD1 matching over 7 bases. The germline V gene has CDR1 SGHNT and CDR2 YYREEE (reference sequence). CDR3 length: 16 residues. V lost 0 bases and J lost 1; bases outside the gene matches: 6. This CDR3 reads CASSLGHRGPNTEAFF. In nucleotides, the CDR3 is TGTGCCAGCAGCTTGGGACACAGGGGCCCGAACACTGAAGCTTTCTTT.

This chain joins TRBV30 and TRBJ1-6; 7 bases match TRBD1. V lost 4 bases to trimming and J lost 5 bases; unmatched junction nucleotides: 8. Germline lookup yields CDR1 GTSNPN and CDR2 SVGIG (reference sequence). The CDR3 sequence is 15 residues long. DNA of the CDR3: TGTGCCTGGACCTCCGAAGGACAGGATAATTCACCCCTCCACTTT. As protein: CAWTSEGQDNSPLHF.

The rearrangement links TRBV5-1 to TRBJ1-1; D gene ambiguous. CDR1 is SGHRS, CDR2 YFSETQ, per germline. This CDR3 contains 13 residues. Deletions cut 0 bases from V and 4 bases from J, with 7 bases between. The CDR3 loop is CASSLDSGTEAFF. In DNA form, the CDR3 reads TGCGCCAGCAGCTTGGACTCGGGCACTGAAGCTTTCTTT. Looking up the rest from reference TRBV5-1 and TRBJ1-1 gives the full variable domain: KAGVTQTPRYLIKTRGQQVTLSCSPISGHRSVSWYQQTPGQGLQFLFEYFSETQRNKGNFPGRFSGRQFSNSRSEMNVSTLELGDSALYLCASSLDSGTEAFFGQGTRLTVV.

V gene TRBV6-1 combines with J gene TRBJ1-2, with no clear D. Germline V CDR1 and CDR2: MNHNS, SASEGT. CDR3 length: 12 residues. V was trimmed by 3 bases and J by 4 bases, leaving 6 bases between them. The CDR3 loop reads CASSERSYGYTF. In DNA form, the CDR3 reads TGTGCCAGCAGTGAGAGGTCCTATGGCTACACCTTC.

This clone was observed a few times. V gene TRBV18 combines with J gene TRBJ1-3; possibly TRBD1 for D (5 bases). V was trimmed by 4 bases and J by 0 bases, leaving 16 bases between them. The CDR3 totals 17 residues. Germline-derived CDR1 and CDR2 are KGHSH and LQKENI. The CDR3 coding sequence is TGTGCCAGCTCACGGGACCGGGACTCCTACTCTGGAAACACCATATATTTT. Translated, it gives CASSRDRDSYSGNTIYF.

The gene calls are TRBV19 and TRBJ2-1; TRBD2 matches at 12 bases. The V gene end was trimmed by 1 base and the J gene end by 13 bases; junction bases not matched to a gene: 11. Germline assignment: CDR1 LNHDA and CDR2 SQIVND (reference sequence). CDR3 length equals 16 residues. The DNA of the CDR3 is TGTGCCAGTAGTATAGGAACTAGCGGGGGGTTCGAATCTCAGTTCTTC. Its protein is CASSIGTSGGFESQFF.

This sequence joins TRBV7-9 and TRBJ2-3; the D gene is possibly TRBD2 (5 bases). The germline gives CDR1 SEHNR, CDR2 FQNEAQ (reference sequence). There are 14 residues in the CDR3. The ends were cut back, 1 base at V and 6 bases at J, with 11 bases in the middle. CDR3 amino acids: CASSLDLATDTQYF. In nucleotides, the CDR3 is TGTGCCAGCAGCTTAGACCTAGCAACGGATACGCAGTATTTT.

There are a few counts of this clone. The chain uses TRBV19 and TRBJ2-3; D might be TRBD1 (6 bases). The CDR3 totals 11 residues. V lost 4 bases, J lost 10 bases, and 9 bases lay in between. The germline V gene encodes CDR1 LNHDA and CDR2 SQIVND (reference sequence). CDR3 in amino acids: CASSTRQAQYF. CDR3 nucleotide sequence: TGTGCCAGTAGTACCAGACAGGCGCAGTATTTT.

This chain uses TRBV29-1 with TRBJ1-2; unclear D gene. Germline lookup yields CDR1 SQVTM and CDR2 ANQGSEA. The CDR3 length is 10 residues. V gave up 3 bases and J gave up 4 bases, with 3 bases separating them. The CDR3 DNA reads as TGCAGCGTTGACAGCTATGGCTACACCTTC. It translates to CSVDSYGYTF. The entire variable domain, with the rest obtained from reference TRBV29-1 and TRBJ1-2, is as follows: SAVISQKPSRDICQRGTSLTIQCQVDSQVTMMFWYRQQPGQSLTLIATANQGSEATYESGFVIDKFPISRPNLTFSTLTVSNMSPEDSSIYLCSVDSYGYTFGSGTRLTVV.

A note on this clone: At one boundary the junction diverges from the germline segment, which might be a read error. This chain joins TRBV7-7 and TRBJ2-7, with D possibly TRBD1 on 6 matching bases. The CDR3 consists of 13 residues. Germline CDR1 is SSHAT and CDR2 is FNYEAQ (reference sequence). CDR3: CASSLSRGGEQYF. In nucleotides, the CDR3 is TGTGCTAGCAGCTTGTCCAGGGGTGGCGAGCAGTACTTC.

The V call is TRBV5-6, the J call TRBJ1-1, with D possibly TRBD1 on 5 matching bases. Trimming shortened V by 4 bases and J by 0 bases, and 13 bases separated the two germline ends. This CDR3 has 15 amino acids. Germline loops: CDR1 SGHDT, CDR2 YYEEEE. The CDR3 bases are TGTGCCAGCAGCCCAAGAACAGGACTGAACACTGAAGCTTTCTTT. It encodes CASSPRTGLNTEAFF. Full variable domain (remainder filled in from reference TRBV5-6 and TRBJ1-1): DAGVTQSPTHLIKTRGQQVTLRCSPKSGHDTVSWYQQALGQGPQFIFQYYEEEERQRGNFPDRFSGHQFPNYSSELNVNALLLGDSALYLCASSPRTGLNTEAFFGQGTRLTVV.

The rearrangement links TRBV7-2 to TRBJ1-1; the D gene is possibly TRBD1 (5 bases). The V and J ends lost 9 bases and 3 bases respectively, with 11 bases between them. CDR3 length equals 12 residues. CDR1 is SGHTA and CDR2 is FQGNSA in the germline V gene. The CDR3 protein is CASHQGYTEAFF. The CDR3 bases are TGTGCCAGTCATCAGGGATACACTGAAGCTTTCTTT.

CDR3 sequence: CASTSGGNTEAFF. CDR3 DNA sequence: TGTGCCAGCACCTCCGGGGGGAACACTGAAGCTTTCTTT. This chain connects TRBV7-9 to TRBJ1-1; tentative D call: TRBD1 (5 bases). Germline values: CDR1 SEHNR, CDR2 FQNEAQ (reference sequence). V was clipped by 7 bases and J by 1 base, with 10 bases between them. The CDR3 runs to 13 residues. The complete variable domain, with remaining parts taken from reference TRBV7-9 and TRBJ1-1, reads DTGVSQNPRHKITKRGQNVTFRCDPISEHNRLYWYRQTLGQGPEFLTYFQNEAQLEKSRLLSDRFSAERPKGSFSTLEIQRTEQGDSAMYLCASTSGGNTEAFFGQGTRLTVV.

V is TRBV6-1 and J is TRBJ2-3, with 7 positions matching TRBD1. Looked up from germline, CDR1 is MNHNS and CDR2 is SASEGT. V lost 2 bases to trimming and J lost 1 base; unmatched junction nucleotides: 3. This CDR3 comprises 15 residues. The CDR3 DNA reads TGTGCCAGCAGTGAAACTAGGGGGCGCACAGATACGCAGTATTTT. Amino acid sequence: CASSETRGRTDTQYF.